The 14 T cell receptor beta chains given below trace back to one sample, sequenced in a study of molecular identifiers for immune sequencing clone quantification. One entry per CDR3 protein, called by TCRdb with MiXCR from the PCR reads. Seen here are about 300,000 distinct CDR3 sequences, roughly 23% observed once, and the top ten hold roughly 0.86%. Sequencing was carried out using naive CD8+ T cells from blood, with Jurkat cell RNA spiked in. Described subset: FACS-sorted CD8+CD4-CCR7+CD45RA+ naive T cells. The source of these receptors is a human donor in good health. Some libraries in this study had Jurkat cell RNA spiked in.

This clonotype has a count of ten or more. The rearrangement uses TRBV6-5 and TRBJ1-5, with TRBD1 matching 11 bases. The ends lost 4 bases at V and 4 bases at J; junction bases unmatched: 3. Germline CDR1 and CDR2: MNHEY and SVGAGI. The CDR3 totals 15 residues. CDR3 residues: CASSFGTGGNQPQHF. The CDR3 DNA reads TGTGCCAGCAGTTTCGGGACAGGGGGGAATCAGCCCCAGCATTTT.

This clonotype was detected many times. The chain couples TRBV7-2 to TRBJ2-3; 12 positions agree with TRBD2. With 5 bases clipped from V and 4 bases from J, the junction kept 4 bases outside the gene matches. Germline CDR1 is SGHTA and CDR2 is FQGNSA. This CDR3 is built from 15 residues. CDR3 sequence (DNA): TGTGCCAGCAGCGCAACTAGCGGGGGGTCAGATACGCAGTATTTT. Translation gives CASSATSGGSDTQYF.

At least ten counts were recorded for this clonotype. V usage is TRBV30 and J usage is TRBJ1-1; D perhaps matches TRBD1 (6 bases). The V end lost 7 bases, the J end lost 4 bases, and 19 bases lay between the germline ends. The CDR3 runs to 14 residues. Germline V gives CDR1 GTSNPN, CDR2 SVGIG (reference sequence). The CDR3 nucleotides read TGTGCCTTAAAAACGGGGGGGCGGGCCACTGAAGCTTTCTTT. As protein: CALKTGGRATEAFF.

This clonotype was counted between two and nine times. One junction end does not reproduce the germline sequence, and a read error may be involved. The chain is built from TRBV27 and TRBJ2-7; D not certain. Germline CDR1 is MNHEY and CDR2 is SMNVEV (reference sequence). The CDR3 runs 15 residues. This chain's CDR3 is CASSLLGPTSCEQYF. DNA for the CDR3: TGTGCCAGCAGTTTACTGGGCCCAACCTCCTGCGAGCAGTACTTC.

This clonotype was counted at least ten times. The genes are TRBV12-3 or TRBV12-4 and TRBJ2-3; 10 bases are a match to TRBD2. This CDR3 comprises 15 residues. J gave up 3 bases and V 6 bases, and 6 bases lay outside the gene matches. The DNA of the CDR3 is TGTGCCAGCAGCCCTAGCGGGAGCGGGACAGATACGCAGTATTTT. Residues: CASSPSGSGTDTQYF.

With respect to this clonotype: A junction end diverges from the germline sequence, so it may reflect a read error. V usage is TRBV19 and J usage is TRBJ2-7; D may match TRBD1 or TRBD2 (5 bases each). The CDR3 runs 14 residues. CDR1 and CDR2 (germline): LNHDA, SQIVND (reference sequence). CDR3 residues: CASSIAGTVYGQYF. As DNA, the CDR3 is TGTGCCAGTAGTATAGCCGGGACGGTCTACGGGCAGTACTTC.

This clonotype came up many times. The J gene is TRBJ2-7, the V gene TRBV7-8; the D is unclear. CDR1 is SGHVS, CDR2 FQNEAQ, per germline. Trimming removed 1 base from V and 3 bases from J, with 10 bases in between. There are 14 residues in the CDR3. The CDR3 region is CASSLGPPGYEQYF. In nucleotides, the CDR3 is TGTGCCAGCAGCTTAGGGCCACCAGGCTACGAGCAGTACTTC.

This clonotype was counted at least ten times. The chain joins TRBV11-2 to TRBJ2-1; TRBD1 aligns across 7 bases. The CDR3 is made up of 13 amino acids. Per the germline V gene, CDR1 is SGHAT and CDR2 is FQNNGV. The V and J ends lost 7 bases and 6 bases, in that order; junction bases with no gene match: 6. The CDR3 spells CASTGTGVNEQFF. CDR3 bases: TGTGCCAGCACCGGAACAGGGGTCAATGAGCAGTTCTTC. Filled out from reference TRBV11-2 and TRBJ2-1, the complete variable domain reads EAGVAQSPRYKIIEKRQSVAFWCNPISGHATLYWYQQILGQGPKLLIQFQNNGVVDDSQLPKDRFSAERLKGVDSTLKIQPAKLEDSAVYLCASTGTGVNEQFFGPGTRLTVL.

The table lists this clonotype with many counts. This chain uses TRBV20-1 with TRBJ2-7, with D possibly called TRBD1 or TRBD2 (7 bases each). CDR3 length equals 17 residues. Trimming shortened V by 3 bases and J by 4 bases, and 25 bases separated the two germline ends. The V gene's germline CDR1 is DFQATT and CDR2 SNEGSKA (reference sequence). DNA for the CDR3: TGCAGTGCTAGGGGGGGGTGGACAGGCCTTTCGTCTTACGAGCAGTACTTC. Amino acids: CSARGGWTGLSSYEQYF.

In its sample, this clonotype was seen many times. This chain joins TRBV29-1 and TRBJ2-2, with D possibly matching TRBD1 (6 bases). The CDR3 sequence is 12 residues long. Germline V gene data show CDR1 as SQVTM and CDR2 as ANQGSEA. V was shortened by 7 bases and J by 0 bases, with 6 bases between the two germline ends. The CDR3 sequence: CSGTANTGELFF. Written as DNA, the CDR3 is TGCAGCGGGACAGCGAACACCGGGGAGCTGTTTTTT.

This clonotype was counted at least ten times. The chain joins TRBV6-5 to TRBJ2-3; tentative D call: TRBD2 (6 bases). V lost 6 bases and J lost 1, with 11 bases in between. CDR3 length equals 14 residues. Germline lookup yields CDR1 MNHEY and CDR2 SVGAGI. The CDR3 DNA follows: TGTGCCAGCAGGCCGGGACTCGGCACAGATACGCAGTATTTT. Its protein is CASRPGLGTDTQYF.

This clonotype was seen ten or more times. The CDR3 loop reads CASSVEFGGYGYTF. In DNA, the CDR3 is TGTGCCAGCAGCGTAGAGTTTGGGGGCTATGGCTACACCTTC. The gene calls are TRBV9 and TRBJ1-2; the D gene is possibly TRBD1 (5 bases). The V end was cut by 0 bases, the J end by 4 bases, with 10 bases between. The CDR3 covers 14 residues. Germline assignment: CDR1 SGDLS and CDR2 YYNGEE. The full variable domain, in which reference TRBV9 and TRBJ1-2 provide the parts outside the CDR3, is DSGVTQTPKHLITATGQRVTLRCSPRSGDLSVYWYQQSLDQGLQFLIQYYNGEERAKGNILERFSAQQFPDLHSELNLSSLELGDSALYFCASSVEFGGYGYTFGSGTRLTVV.

This clonotype has ten or more counts. The genes are TRBV7-2 and TRBJ2-7, with 8 bases that match TRBD2. The CDR3 is 14 residues long. CDR1 and CDR2 (germline): SGHTA, FQGNSA. With V trimmed by 6 bases and J by 1 base, 5 bases remained unmatched. The CDR3 DNA reads TGTGCCAGCAGTTTGGGGACTAGTTCCTACGAGCAGTACTTC. Its translation: CASSLGTSSYEQYF.

The CDR3 region is CASSPEPLAGVEKQYF. In nucleotides, the CDR3 is TGTGCCAGCAGCCCTGAGCCACTAGCGGGAGTGGAGAAGCAGTACTTC. The rearrangement joins TRBV7-9 to TRBJ2-7, with TRBD2 identical over 11 bases. V lost 5 bases, J lost 8 bases, and 14 bases stayed unmatched. CDR1 SEHNR and CDR2 FQNEAQ come from the germline V gene (reference sequence). The CDR3 is 16 amino acids.